These 11 T cell receptor beta chains came from one sample sequenced in a study of beta chain features in type 1 diabetes. Reverse transcription of all isolated RNA meant that expressed TCRB transcripts were sequenced. TCRdb's copy holds only in-frame clones and misses some; the assay was immunoSEQ multiplex PCR. The profile shows about 280,000 clones, around 16% of them singletons. General study results and limits: Moderate but significant shortening of TCRB CDR3s was recorded in all four CD4+ subsets from Type 1 diabetes patients.

The antigens these receptors bind are not known. The sequenced sample consisted of naive CD4+ T cells from blood. The receptors were gathered from a man younger than 35 with type 1 diabetes.

This rearrangement joins TRBV20-1 to TRBJ2-3; the D is unclear. CDR1 is DFQATT, CDR2 SNEGSKA, per germline (reference sequence). The CDR3 has 11 residues. V was pared by 5 bases and J by 4 bases, with 7 bases between. The CDR3 region is CSAQVADTQYF. CDR3 sequence (DNA): TGCAGTGCTCAGGTGGCAGATACGCAGTATTTT.

This clone was seen a few times. The chain uses TRBV7-9 and TRBJ2-3, with TRBD2 matching 7 bases. V trimming: 4 bases; J trimming: 2 bases; junction bases outside the gene matches: 6. CDR1 is SEHNR, CDR2 FQNEAQ, per germline (reference sequence). The CDR3 contains 15 residues. CDR3 sequence (DNA): TGTGCCAGCAGCTCCCATGGGGGGGTCACAGATACGCAGTATTTT. Protein sequence: CASSSHGGVTDTQYF.

In its sample, this clone was seen a few times. This chain joins TRBV5-4 and TRBJ1-1; no definite D call. Germline loops: CDR1 SGHNT, CDR2 YYREEE (reference sequence). The CDR3 consists of 13 residues. The ends were cut back, 1 base at V and 0 bases at J, with 4 bases in the middle. The CDR3 region has the DNA TGTGCCAGCAGCTTGCACTTGAACACTGAAGCTTTCTTT. Translating gives CASSLHLNTEAFF.

This clone was observed a handful of times. In DNA, the CDR3 is TGTGCCTGGAGTTTTGGAGATGGCTACACCTTC. Residues: CAWSFGDGYTF. The genes are TRBV30 and TRBJ1-2; D call uncertain. Germline CDR1 is GTSNPN and CDR2 is SVGIG (reference sequence). The V end was cut by 2 bases, the J end by 6 bases, with 7 bases between. The CDR3 covers 11 residues. Full variable domain (missing parts from reference TRBV30 and TRBJ1-2): SQTIHQWPATLVQPVGSPLSLECTVEGTSNPNLYWYRQAAGRGLQLLFYSVGIGQISSEVPQNLSASRPQDRQFILSSKKLLLSDSGFYLCAWSFGDGYTFGSGTRLTVV.

There are a few counts of this clone. The CDR3 DNA sequence: TGTGCCAGCAGTTACCTACAGGGGTCTGGGGCCAACGTCCTGACTTTC. It yields the protein CASSYLQGSGANVLTF. The genes are TRBV6-5 and TRBJ2-6; 7 positions match TRBD1. The CDR3 has 16 amino acids. Germline trimming cut 2 bases from V and 1 base from J; bases unmatched to any gene: 2. Germline CDR1 MNHEY, CDR2 SVGAGI.

This chain uses TRBV19 with TRBJ2-4; TRBD2 matches at 9 bases. The J segment lost 9 bases and the V segment lost 4 bases, leaving 1 base of the junction unmatched. The germline V gene has CDR1 LNHDA and CDR2 SQIVND (reference sequence). The CDR3 runs to 12 residues. The CDR3: CASSTAGGIQYF. The CDR3 DNA reads as TGTGCCAGTAGTACAGCGGGGGGCATTCAGTACTTC.

The genes are TRBV30 and TRBJ1-2; TRBD1 agrees at 8 bases. CDR1 is GTSNPN and CDR2 is SVGIG in the germline V gene (reference sequence). Trimming cost V 4 bases and J 7 bases; bases outside gene matches: 2. The CDR3 has 11 amino acids. The CDR3 spells CAWTGQGGYTF. CDR3 nucleotides: TGTGCCTGGACCGGACAGGGTGGCTACACCTTC.

This clone was counted between two and nine times. The rearrangement links TRBV30 to TRBJ2-1; the D gene is possibly TRBD1 (5 bases). The length of the CDR3 is 14 residues. Germline assignment: CDR1 GTSNPN and CDR2 SVGIG (reference sequence). V gave up 4 bases and J gave up 6 bases, with 16 bases separating them. Written as DNA, the CDR3 is TGTGCCTGGAACCAGGGTTTAAGGAGCAATGAGCAGTTCTTC. It encodes CAWNQGLRSNEQFF.

The chain is built from TRBV27 and TRBJ2-7; D gene ambiguous. Germline values: CDR1 MNHEY, CDR2 SMNVEV (reference sequence). The CDR3 has 14 amino acids. V lost 2 bases and J 3 bases, leaving 11 bases between the germline ends. CDR3: CASSLKPRSYEQYF. As DNA, the CDR3 is TGTGCCAGCAGTTTAAAACCAAGGAGCTACGAGCAGTACTTC.

This clone turned up a few times. The chain uses TRBV5-4 and TRBJ1-1, with no clear D. Trimming removed 0 bases at V and 5 bases at J, with 8 bases between. Looked up from germline, CDR1 is SGHNT and CDR2 is YYREEE (reference sequence). The CDR3 runs to 13 residues. Here the CDR3 reads CASSLGWETEAFF. For the CDR3, the DNA is TGTGCCAGCAGCTTGGGTTGGGAGACTGAAGCTTTCTTT. Looking up the rest from reference TRBV5-4 and TRBJ1-1 gives the full variable domain: ETGVTQSPTHLIKTRGQQVTLRCSSQSGHNTVSWYQQALGQGPQFIFQYYREEENGRGNFPPRFSGLQFPNYSSELNVNALELDDSALYLCASSLGWETEAFFGQGTRLTVV.

The CDR3 spells CASVKTERYGYTF. The CDR3 coding sequence is TGTGCCAGCGTCAAGACAGAGCGCTATGGCTACACCTTC. The chain combines TRBV2 with TRBJ1-2; TRBD1 might be the D (5 bases). This CDR3 has 13 amino acids. Germline assignment: CDR1 SNHLY and CDR2 FYNNEI. The V end lost 8 bases, the J end lost 4 bases, and 14 bases lay between the germline ends.